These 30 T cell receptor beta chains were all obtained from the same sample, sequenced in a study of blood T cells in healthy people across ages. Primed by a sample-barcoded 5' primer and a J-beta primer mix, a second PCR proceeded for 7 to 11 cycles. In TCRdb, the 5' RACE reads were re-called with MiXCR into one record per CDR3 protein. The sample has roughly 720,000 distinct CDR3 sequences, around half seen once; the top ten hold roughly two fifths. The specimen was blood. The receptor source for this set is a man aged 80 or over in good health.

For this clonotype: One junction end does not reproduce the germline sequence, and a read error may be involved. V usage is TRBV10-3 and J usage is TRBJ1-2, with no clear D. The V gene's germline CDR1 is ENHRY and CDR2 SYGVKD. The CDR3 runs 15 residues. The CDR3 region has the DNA TGTGCCAGCAGTGTTTCGTGGGAGGACGGCTATGGCTACACCTTC. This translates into CASSVSWEDGYGYTF.

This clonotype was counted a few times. This CDR3 reads CSAAKREFDEQYF. CDR3 DNA: TGCAGTGCTGCCAAGCGGGAGTTCGACGAGCAGTACTTC. V gene TRBV20-1 combines with J gene TRBJ2-7; 8 bases are a match to TRBD2. This CDR3 contains 13 residues. Germline V lookup: CDR1 DFQATT, CDR2 SNEGSKA (reference sequence). V lost 5 bases and J lost 5; bases outside the gene matches: 8.

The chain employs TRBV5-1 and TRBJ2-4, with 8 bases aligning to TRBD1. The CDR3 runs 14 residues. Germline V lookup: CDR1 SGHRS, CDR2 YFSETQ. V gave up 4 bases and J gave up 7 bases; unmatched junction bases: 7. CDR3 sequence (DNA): TGCGCCAGCAGCACATTGGACAGGGTTAACATTCAGTACTTC. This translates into CASSTLDRVNIQYF.

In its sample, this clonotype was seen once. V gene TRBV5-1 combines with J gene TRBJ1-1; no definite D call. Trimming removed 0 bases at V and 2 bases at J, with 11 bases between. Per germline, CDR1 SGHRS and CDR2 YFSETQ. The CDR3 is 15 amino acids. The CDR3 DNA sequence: TGCGCCAGCAGCTTGGCTGTCATGACAAACACTGAAGCTTTCTTT. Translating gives CASSLAVMTNTEAFF.

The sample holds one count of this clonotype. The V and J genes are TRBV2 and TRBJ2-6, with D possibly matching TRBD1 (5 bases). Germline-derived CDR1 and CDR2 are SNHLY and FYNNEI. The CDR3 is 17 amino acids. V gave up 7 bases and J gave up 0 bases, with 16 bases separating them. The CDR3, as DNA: TGTGCCAGCACCAACGGACAAAGTAACTCTGGGGCCAACGTCCTGACTTTC. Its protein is CASTNGQSNSGANVLTF.

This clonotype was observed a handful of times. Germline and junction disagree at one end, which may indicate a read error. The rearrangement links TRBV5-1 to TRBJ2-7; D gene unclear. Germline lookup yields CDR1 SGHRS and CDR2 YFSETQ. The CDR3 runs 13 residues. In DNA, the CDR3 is TGTGCCAGCAGTTTAGTCGGCGGCCACGAGCAGTACTTC. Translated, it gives CASSLVGGHEQYF.

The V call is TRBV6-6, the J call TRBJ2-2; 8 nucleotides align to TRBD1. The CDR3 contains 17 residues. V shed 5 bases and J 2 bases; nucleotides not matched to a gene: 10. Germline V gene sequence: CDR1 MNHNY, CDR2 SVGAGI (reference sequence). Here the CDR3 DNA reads TGTGCCAGCAGTCCACCCCGGACAGGGACCAACACCGGGGAGCTGTTTTTT. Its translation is CASSPPRTGTNTGELFF.

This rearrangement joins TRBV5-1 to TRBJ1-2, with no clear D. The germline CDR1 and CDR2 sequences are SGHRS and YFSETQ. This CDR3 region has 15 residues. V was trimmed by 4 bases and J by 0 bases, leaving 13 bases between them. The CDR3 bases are TGCGCCAGCAGCAGCCGCCAAAATTCTAACTATGGCTACACCTTC. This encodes CASSSRQNSNYGYTF.

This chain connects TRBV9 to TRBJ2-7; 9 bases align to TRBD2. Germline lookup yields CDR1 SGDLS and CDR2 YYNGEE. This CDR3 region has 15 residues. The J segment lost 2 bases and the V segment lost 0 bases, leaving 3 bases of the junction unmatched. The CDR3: CASSVGASGTYEQYF. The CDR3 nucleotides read TGTGCCAGCAGCGTAGGGGCTAGCGGGACCTACGAGCAGTACTTC. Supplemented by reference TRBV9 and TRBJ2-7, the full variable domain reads DSGVTQTPKHLITATGQRVTLRCSPRSGDLSVYWYQQSLDQGLQFLIQYYNGEERAKGNILERFSAQQFPDLHSELNLSSLELGDSALYFCASSVGASGTYEQYFGPGTRLTVT.

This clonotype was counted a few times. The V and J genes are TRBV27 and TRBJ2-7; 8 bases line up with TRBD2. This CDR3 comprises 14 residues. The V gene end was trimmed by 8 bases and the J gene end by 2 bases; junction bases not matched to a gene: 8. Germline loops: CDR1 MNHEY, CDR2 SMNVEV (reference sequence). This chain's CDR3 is CASQLAGGPYEQYF. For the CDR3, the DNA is TGTGCCAGCCAACTGGCGGGAGGCCCCTACGAGCAGTACTTC.

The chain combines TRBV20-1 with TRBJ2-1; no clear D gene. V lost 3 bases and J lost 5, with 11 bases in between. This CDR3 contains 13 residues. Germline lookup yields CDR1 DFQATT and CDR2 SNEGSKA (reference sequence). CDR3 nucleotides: TGCAGTGCTAGTCACTACTCGAACAATGAGCAGTTCTTC. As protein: CSASHYSNNEQFF.

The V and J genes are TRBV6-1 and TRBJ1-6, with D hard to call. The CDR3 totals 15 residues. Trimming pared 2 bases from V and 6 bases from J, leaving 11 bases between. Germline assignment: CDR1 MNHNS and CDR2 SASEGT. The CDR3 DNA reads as TGTGCCAGCAGTGAATATGCGGGTGCTAATTCACCCCTCCACTTT. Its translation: CASSEYAGANSPLHF.

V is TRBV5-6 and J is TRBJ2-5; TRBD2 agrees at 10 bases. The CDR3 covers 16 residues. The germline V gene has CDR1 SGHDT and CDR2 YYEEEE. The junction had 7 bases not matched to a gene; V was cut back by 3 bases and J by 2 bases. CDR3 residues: CASSSLAGDFQETQYF. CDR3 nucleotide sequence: TGTGCCAGCAGCTCCCTAGCGGGAGACTTTCAAGAGACCCAGTACTTC. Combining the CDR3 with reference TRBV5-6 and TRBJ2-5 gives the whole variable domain DAGVTQSPTHLIKTRGQQVTLRCSPKSGHDTVSWYQQALGQGPQFIFQYYEEEERQRGNFPDRFSGHQFPNYSSELNVNALLLGDSALYLCASSSLAGDFQETQYFGPGTRLLVL.

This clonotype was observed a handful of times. Here the CDR3 DNA reads TGTGCCAGCAGTTTACTTGGTATTGGCACACAAGAGACCCAGTACTTC. It yields the protein CASSLLGIGTQETQYF. J is TRBJ2-5 and V is TRBV12-3 or TRBV12-4, with D unresolved. The CDR3 is 16 amino acids. V gave up 2 bases and J gave up 2 bases, with 15 bases separating them.

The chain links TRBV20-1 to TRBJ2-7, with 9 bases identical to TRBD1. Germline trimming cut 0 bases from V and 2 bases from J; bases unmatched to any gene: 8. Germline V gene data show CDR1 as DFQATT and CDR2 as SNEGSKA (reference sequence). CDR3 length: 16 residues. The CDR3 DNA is TGCAGTGCTAGAGATCGGGCGAGACAGGGGGCCTACGAGCAGTACTTC. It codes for CSARDRARQGAYEQYF.

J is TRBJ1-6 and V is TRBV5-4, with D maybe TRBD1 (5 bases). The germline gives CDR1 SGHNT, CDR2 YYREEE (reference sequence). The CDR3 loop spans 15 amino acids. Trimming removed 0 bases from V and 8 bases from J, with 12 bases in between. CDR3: CASSLGSPGDSPLHF. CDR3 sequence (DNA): TGTGCCAGCAGCTTGGGGAGTCCGGGGGATTCACCCCTCCACTTT.

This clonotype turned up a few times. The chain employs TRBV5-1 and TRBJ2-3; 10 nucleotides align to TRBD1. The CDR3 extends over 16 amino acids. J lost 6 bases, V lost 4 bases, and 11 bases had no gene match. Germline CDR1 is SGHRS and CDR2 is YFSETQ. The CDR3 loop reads CASSHKGQGTGDTQYF. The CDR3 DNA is TGCGCCAGCAGCCACAAGGGACAGGGGACGGGGGATACGCAGTATTTT.

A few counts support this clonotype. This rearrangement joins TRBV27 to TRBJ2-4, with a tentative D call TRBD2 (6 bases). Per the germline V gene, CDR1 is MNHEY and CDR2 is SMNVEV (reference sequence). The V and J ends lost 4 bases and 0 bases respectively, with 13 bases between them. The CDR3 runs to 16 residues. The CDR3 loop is CASSSEGLPAKNIQYF. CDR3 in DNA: TGTGCCAGCAGTTCCGAGGGACTTCCAGCCAAAAACATTCAGTACTTC.

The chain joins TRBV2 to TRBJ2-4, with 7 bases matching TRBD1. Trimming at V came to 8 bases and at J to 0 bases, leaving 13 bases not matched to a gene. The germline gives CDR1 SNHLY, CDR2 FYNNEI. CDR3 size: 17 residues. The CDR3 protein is CASRGQTILLAKNIQYF. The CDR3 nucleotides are TGTGCCAGCCGGGGACAGACGATCCTTTTAGCCAAAAACATTCAGTACTTC.

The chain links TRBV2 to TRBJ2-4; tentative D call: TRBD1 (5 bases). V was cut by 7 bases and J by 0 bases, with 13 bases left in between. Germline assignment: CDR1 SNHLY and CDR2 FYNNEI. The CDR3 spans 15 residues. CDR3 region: CASMEQELAKNIQYF. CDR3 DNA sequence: TGTGCCAGCATGGAACAGGAACTAGCCAAAAACATTCAGTACTTC.

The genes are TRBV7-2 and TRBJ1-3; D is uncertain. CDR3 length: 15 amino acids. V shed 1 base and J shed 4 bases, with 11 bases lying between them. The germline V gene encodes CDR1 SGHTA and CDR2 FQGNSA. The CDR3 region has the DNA TGTGCCAGCAGCTTAGACTTTCTCGGCGGAAACACCATATATTTT. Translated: CASSLDFLGGNTIYF.

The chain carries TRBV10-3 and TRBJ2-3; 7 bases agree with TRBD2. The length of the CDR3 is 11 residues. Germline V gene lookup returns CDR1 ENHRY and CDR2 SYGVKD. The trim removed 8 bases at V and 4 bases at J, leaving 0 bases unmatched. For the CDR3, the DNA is TGTGCCATCGGGGGGGCAGATACGCAGTATTTT. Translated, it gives CAIGGADTQYF.

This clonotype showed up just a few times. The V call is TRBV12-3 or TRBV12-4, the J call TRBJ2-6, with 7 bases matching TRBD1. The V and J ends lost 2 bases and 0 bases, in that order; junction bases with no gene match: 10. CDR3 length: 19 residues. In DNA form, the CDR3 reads TGTGCCAGCAGTTTAAGGGGGCGCCGCACAAACTCTGGGGCCAACGTCCTGACTTTC. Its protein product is CASSLRGRRTNSGANVLTF.

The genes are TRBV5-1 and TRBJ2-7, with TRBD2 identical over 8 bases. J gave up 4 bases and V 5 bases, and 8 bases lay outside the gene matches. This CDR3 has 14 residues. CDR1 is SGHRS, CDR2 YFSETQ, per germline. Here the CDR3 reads CASRLSGSAYEQYF. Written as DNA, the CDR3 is TGCGCCAGCAGACTGAGCGGGAGTGCGTACGAGCAGTACTTC.

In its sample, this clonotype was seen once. As DNA, the CDR3 is TGTGCCAGCAGCCCCGGACTAGCGGGAGTACACAATGAGCAGTTCTTC. Protein sequence: CASSPGLAGVHNEQFF. This sequence joins TRBV11-3 and TRBJ2-1, with TRBD2 matching over 13 bases. Germline V gene data show CDR1 as SGHNT and CDR2 as YENEEA. Trimming cost V 5 bases and J 5 bases; bases outside gene matches: 6. CDR3 size: 16 residues.

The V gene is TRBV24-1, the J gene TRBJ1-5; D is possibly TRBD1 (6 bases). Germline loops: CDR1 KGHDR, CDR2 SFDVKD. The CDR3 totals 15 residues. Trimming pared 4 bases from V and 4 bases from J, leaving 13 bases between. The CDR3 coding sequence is TGTGCCACCAGTGAAGGAGGGCAGGGGAATCAGCCCCAGCATTTT. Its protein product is CATSEGGQGNQPQHF.

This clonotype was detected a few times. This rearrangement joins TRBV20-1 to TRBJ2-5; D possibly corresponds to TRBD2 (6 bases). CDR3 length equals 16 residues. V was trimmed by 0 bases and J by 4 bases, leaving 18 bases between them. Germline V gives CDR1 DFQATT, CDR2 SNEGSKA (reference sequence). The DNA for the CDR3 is TGCAGTGCTAGAGATCGCACCGGGAGCACTGGAGAGACCCAGTACTTC. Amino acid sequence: CSARDRTGSTGETQYF.

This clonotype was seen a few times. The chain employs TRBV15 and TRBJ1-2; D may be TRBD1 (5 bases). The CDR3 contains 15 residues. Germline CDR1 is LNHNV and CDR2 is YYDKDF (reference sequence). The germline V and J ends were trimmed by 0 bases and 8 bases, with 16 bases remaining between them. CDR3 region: CATSRDVLGPGGYTF. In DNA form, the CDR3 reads TGTGCCACCAGCAGAGACGTACTAGGACCAGGGGGCTACACCTTC.

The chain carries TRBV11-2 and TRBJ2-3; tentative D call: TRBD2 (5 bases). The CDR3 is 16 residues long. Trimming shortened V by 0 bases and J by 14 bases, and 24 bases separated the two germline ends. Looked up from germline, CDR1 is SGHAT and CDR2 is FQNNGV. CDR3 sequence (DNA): TGTGCCAGCAGCTTAGATCCGCGGGTCTCCCGCAGATACGCGTATTTT. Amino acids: CASSLDPRVSRRYAYF.

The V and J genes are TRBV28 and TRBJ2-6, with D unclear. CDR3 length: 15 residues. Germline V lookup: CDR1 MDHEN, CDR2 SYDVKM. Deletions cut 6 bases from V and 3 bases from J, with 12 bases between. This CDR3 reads CASSFHGNGANVLTF. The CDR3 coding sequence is TGTGCCAGCAGCTTCCACGGAAATGGGGCCAACGTCCTGACTTTC.